This T cell receptor (beta chain) was sequenced in a study of cytomegalovirus exposure and HLA in healthy donors. Germline CDR1 reads MDHEN; CDR2 reads SYDVKM. This CDR3 region has 13 residues. Trimming took 10 bases from V and 3 from J; bases not matched to a gene: 8. Whole-study results and caveats: Per published accounts, TCR beta sequences correctly predicted the HLA-A and HLA-B alleles of most subjects.

This clone was counted only a few times. Antigen specificity is unknown. 60 Vbeta and 13 Jbeta primers were used in PCR. Using immunoSEQ multiplex PCR, the repertoire was profiled, and TCRdb retains in-frame clones only, with some absent. Among about 130,000 clones listed, 78% were seen once. Sequencing was done on a sample of PBMCs. The chain couples TRBV28 to TRBJ2-7; 8 bases match TRBD1. The receptor was isolated from a female donor in good health and CMV-seronegative. The CDR3 coding sequence is TGTGCCACCCTGGGGACAGGCGACTACGAGCAGTACTTC. It yields the protein CATLGTGDYEQYF.